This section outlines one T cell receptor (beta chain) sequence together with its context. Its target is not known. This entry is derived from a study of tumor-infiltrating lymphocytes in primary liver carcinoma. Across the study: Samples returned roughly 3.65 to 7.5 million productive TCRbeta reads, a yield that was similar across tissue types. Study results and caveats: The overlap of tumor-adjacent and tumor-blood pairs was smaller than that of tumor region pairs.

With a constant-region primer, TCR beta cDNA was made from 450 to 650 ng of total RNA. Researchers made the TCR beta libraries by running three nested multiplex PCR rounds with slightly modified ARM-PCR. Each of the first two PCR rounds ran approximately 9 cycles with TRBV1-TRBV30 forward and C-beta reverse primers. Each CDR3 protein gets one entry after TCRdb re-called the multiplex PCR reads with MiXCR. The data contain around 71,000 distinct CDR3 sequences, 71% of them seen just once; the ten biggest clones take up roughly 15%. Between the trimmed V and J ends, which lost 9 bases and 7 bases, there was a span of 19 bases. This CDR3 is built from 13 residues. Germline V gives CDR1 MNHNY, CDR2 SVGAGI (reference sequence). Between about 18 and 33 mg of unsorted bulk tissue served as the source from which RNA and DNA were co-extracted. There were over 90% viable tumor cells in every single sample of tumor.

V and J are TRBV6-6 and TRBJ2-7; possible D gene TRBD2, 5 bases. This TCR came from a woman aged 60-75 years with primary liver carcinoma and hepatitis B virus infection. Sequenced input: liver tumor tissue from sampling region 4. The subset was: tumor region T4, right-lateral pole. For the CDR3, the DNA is TGTGCCAGTTGGGAAGCGGAAGGTGGGGAGCAGTACTTC. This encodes CASWEAEGGEQYF.